This TCR beta chain was captured by sequencing in a study of T cell responses to AZD1222 COVID-19 vaccine. General study results and limits: Mapped onto spike, vaccine-associated CD4 TCRs spanned it and were dominant at 160-218 and 743-854. It should be noted that donors were predominantly white British and more often female, and clonal diversity was possibly underestimated. Repertoire sampling was restricted to post-peak T cell response timepoints.

Profiling relied on immunoSEQ multiplex PCR, and the TCRdb table lists in-frame clones only, not all of them. The profile shows some 150,000 clones, 65% to 90% of them singletons. This clone was seen a few times. Its antigen remains unidentified. The CDR3 extends over 16 amino acids. V was pared by 0 bases and J by 0 bases, with 12 bases between. CDR1 and CDR2 from the germline V gene are MNHEY and SVGAGI. The sequence was obtained from an adult who received the MenACWY meningococcal vaccine as a control. The V and J genes are TRBV6-5 and TRBJ2-7; tentative D call: TRBD2 (5 bases). The sequenced sample was peripheral blood, obtained 28 days after the second dose of the MenACWY control vaccine. The CDR3 coding sequence is TGTGCCAGCAGTTACTCGGGTGGGAGAAGCTCCTACGAGCAGTACTTC. This translates into CASSYSGGRSSYEQYF.